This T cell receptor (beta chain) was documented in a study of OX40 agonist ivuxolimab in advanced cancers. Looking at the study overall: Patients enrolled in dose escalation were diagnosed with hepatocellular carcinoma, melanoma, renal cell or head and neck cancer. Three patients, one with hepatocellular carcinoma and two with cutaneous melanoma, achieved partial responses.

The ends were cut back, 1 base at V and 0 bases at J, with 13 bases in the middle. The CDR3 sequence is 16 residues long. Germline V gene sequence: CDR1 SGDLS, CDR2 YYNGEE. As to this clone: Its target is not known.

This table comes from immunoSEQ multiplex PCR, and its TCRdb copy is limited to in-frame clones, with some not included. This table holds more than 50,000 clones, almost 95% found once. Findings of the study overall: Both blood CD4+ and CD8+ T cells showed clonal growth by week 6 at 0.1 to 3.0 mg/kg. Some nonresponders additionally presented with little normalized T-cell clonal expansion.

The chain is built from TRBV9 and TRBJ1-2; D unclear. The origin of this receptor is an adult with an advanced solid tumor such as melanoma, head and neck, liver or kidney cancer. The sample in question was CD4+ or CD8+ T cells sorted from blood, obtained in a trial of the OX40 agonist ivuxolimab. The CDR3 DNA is TGTGCCAGCAGCGTATCCACCAGCGCCACTAACTATGGCTACACCTTC. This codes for CASSVSTSATNYGYTF.